Sequencing of this T cell receptor beta chain was carried out in a study of blood T cell repertoires in COVID-19. For the study at large: Nucleic acid was either cDNA or gDNA, and it came from T cells, B-cell-depleted T cells, or PBMCs.

Sequencing was performed with immunoSEQ multiplex PCR; in TCRdb, only in-frame clones are kept and a portion is missing. The sample carries some 200,000 clones, 83% recorded once. V was clipped by 4 bases and J by 7 bases, with 22 bases between them. Germline assignment: CDR1 MNHEY and CDR2 SMNVEV (reference sequence). The CDR3 runs 17 residues. The source is a woman in her twenties or thirties with COVID-19, enrolled during active disease. Material: peripheral blood. The chain links TRBV27 to TRBJ2-2; D is possibly TRBD2 (6 bases). The CDR3 loop is CASSSVTGTGVHGELFF. The CDR3 nucleotides read TGTGCCAGCAGTTCCGTCACCGGGACGGGGGTTCACGGGGAGCTGTTTTTT.